This TCR beta chain appears in the sequencing data of a study of glioma-infiltrating T cells. Amplification of TCR alpha and beta CDR3 regions from RNA used iRepertoire nested multiplex PCR. Each CDR3 protein is one row after TCRdb ran MiXCR on the multiplex PCR reads. Of about 130,000 distinct CDR3 sequences in the sample, about 22% were seen once. Notes on the study in general: Non-neoplastic patients had below-expected tissue-blood divergence, while all gliomas exceeded expectation.

The CDR3 extends over 16 amino acids. Germline CDR1 MNHNS, CDR2 SASEGT. J gave up 4 bases and V 5 bases, and 8 bases lay outside the gene matches. This clonotype has ten or more counts. Its specificity is unknown. The chain employs TRBV6-1 and TRBJ2-5, with 12 bases lining up with TRBD2. Sequencing was carried out using glioma tissue, nonneoplastic brain tissue, or PBMCs (not recorded which). This sequence originates from a human donor with low-grade glioma or glioblastoma, undergoing nonglioma brain surgery, or in good health (not recorded which). CDR3 in amino acids: CASSNPSGGAGETQYF. The CDR3 DNA follows: TGTGCCAGCAGTAACCCTAGCGGGGGGGCCGGAGAGACCCAGTACTTC.